This TCR beta chain stems from a study of T cell changes during pregnancy in multiple sclerosis (dated 2019 in TCRdb). About the investigation overall: The study examined how the T cell repertoire changed over the course of pregnancy in women with multiple sclerosis.

Comment on this clone: Its antigen remains unidentified. Qualities for individual bases were not recorded, and no much larger clone is one base off.

There are 14 amino acids in the CDR3, from cysteine to phenylalanine inclusive. This entry keeps only the CDR3 DNA: 42 bases, framed from base 1. Taken from the germline V gene (reference sequence), the CDR1 and CDR2 loops are MNHEY and SMNVEV. At the junction V is shortened by 4 bases and J by 3 bases; bases outside the gene matches: 2. Libraries were built with the immunoSEQ multiplex PCR assay. The source is immuneACCESS, and TCRdb retained only in-frame sequences with V and J called. Part of the clones is not carried over; for the studies checked, unresolved V genes explain less than half of this, and the remainder is unexplained. This sample is represented by 75,000 to 100,000 clones; 91% of them were singletons. The biggest ten clones account for 1.5% to 2% of the sample.

The sequence derives from a female donor in good health, enrolled as a control in a pregnancy study. The sequencing used peripheral blood, collected after pregnancy. In this chain, TRBV27 is recombined with TRBJ2-7, and 11 junction bases match TRBD1. The CDR3 region: CASSSGTGGYEQYF. The nucleotides are TGTGCCAGCAGTTCCGGGACAGGGGGCTACGAGCAGTACTTC.